Included here is one T cell receptor (beta chain) sequence, with context. What it binds is unknown. This specimen comes from a study of beta chain features in type 1 diabetes. The CDR3 is 13 amino acids. Germline V CDR1 and CDR2: ENHRY, SYGVKD. Trimming took off 4 bases at V and 7 bases at J, with 11 bases between the two ends. Every single donor gave one heparinised blood draw, and these averaged about 120 mL. The sequenced template was cDNA made from the entire isolated RNA. Profiled with immunoSEQ multiplex PCR; TCRdb holds only in-frame clones, not every one. The sample holds about 270,000 clones; roughly an eighth are singletons and the top ten take about 0.017%. Overall study findings and caveats: Type 1 diabetes patients showed a moderate but significant shortening of TCRB CDR3s in all four CD4+ subsets.

This sequence joins TRBV10-3 and TRBJ1-5; D may be TRBD1 (6 bases). Sequencing used naive CD4+ T cells from blood. The TCR originated in a young man with type 1 diabetes. As DNA, the CDR3 is TGTGCCATCAGTGGTACAGGGCAACAGCCCCAGCATTTT. This translates into CAISGTGQQPQHF.